This TCR beta chain comes out of a study of T cell repertoires in cytomegalovirus infection. Overall study findings and caveats: Accumulated public TCR beta family frequency recognized individuals carrying CMV together with the relevant HLA. HLA-C-restricted CMV clonotypes gave the most frequent clonotype in two of eight donors.

Of note for this clonotype: What it binds is not known.

Trimming cost V 6 bases and J 5 bases; bases outside gene matches: 7. The CDR3 sequence is 12 residues long. Germline V gives CDR1 DFQATT, CDR2 SNEGSKA (reference sequence). MiXCR, run by TCRdb on the reads, gives a single entry per CDR3 protein. Of 200,000 to 300,000 distinct CDR3 sequences in the sample, approximately 8.3% were seen once. The source of this sequence is a human donor in good health (CMV status not recorded). Some clones in this sample may be carry-over from other donors' samples. The chain carries TRBV20-1 and TRBJ2-7, with 7 positions matching TRBD1. The sequencing sample was made of PBMCs. CDR3 amino acids: CSAPDRVNEQYF. The CDR3 DNA is TGCAGTGCACCCGACAGGGTAAACGAGCAGTACTTC.